The rows below give T cell receptor beta chains drawn from one sample of a study of long-term antiretroviral therapy in people with HIV. Method: immunoSEQ multiplex PCR; TCRdb's copy keeps in-frame clones and lacks some. The sample includes about 26,000 clones, roughly 87% seen only once; the top ten take roughly 5.8%. The sequencing here drew on unsorted PBMCs, taken 1.1 years before starting antiretroviral therapy. These receptors all come from a woman in her thirties with HIV. Both conserved end residues are part of each CDR3. Each record gives: CDR3 protein, CDR3 DNA, clone size, V gene, J gene, D gene. The D gene is left open where the match is weak. Clone size is shown for a subset of rows, as once, few, many or a class of expanded clone.

CASSLGPGADTQYF	TGCGCCAGCAGCTTGGGCCCGGGGGCAGATACGCAGTATTTT	.	TRBV5-1	TRBJ2-3	.
CASSELGVLDGYTF	TGTGCCAGCAGTGAGTTGGGGGTACTGGATGGCTACACCTTC	.	TRBV2	TRBJ1-2	.
CASSLFFVGNTIYF	TGTGCCAGCAGCTTATTCTTCGTTGGAAACACCATATATTTT	.	TRBV7-8	TRBJ1-3	.
CASSLVSLSHTADTQYF	TGCGCCAGCAGCTTGGTGAGTTTGTCTCATACCGCAGATACGCAGTATTTT	.	TRBV5-1	TRBJ2-3	.
CASSFFFAQGGRGGQLETQYF	TGCGCCAGCAGCTTTTTTTTCGCACAGGGGGGTCGAGGTGGTCAGTTGGAGACCCAGTACTTC	.	TRBV5-1	TRBJ2-5	TRBD1
CASSVLRGRGGFSGANVLTF	TGTGCCAGCAGTGTATTAAGGGGCCGAGGTGGTTTCTCTGGGGCCAACGTCCTGACTTTC	.	TRBV6-1	TRBJ2-6	.
CASSLQGFGQPQHF	TGTGCCAGCAGCTTACAGGGTTTTGGTCAGCCCCAGCATTTT	.	TRBV27	TRBJ1-5	.
CASSPGDRANTEAFF	TGTGCCAGCAGCCCCGGGGACAGGGCGAACACTGAAGCTTTCTTT	.	TRBV7-3	TRBJ1-1	TRBD1
CASRAPGLRWEKLFF	TGTGCCAGCAGGGCGCCGGGCCTCAGATGGGAAAAACTGTTTTTT	.	TRBV11-2	TRBJ1-4	.
CASSPPHRNNYGYTF	TGCGCCAGCAGCCCCCCCCACAGGAATAACTATGGCTACACCTTC	.	TRBV4-1	TRBJ1-2	.
CAWSPGYDNQPQHF	TGTGCCTGGAGTCCGGGTTATGACAATCAGCCCCAGCATTTT	.	TRBV30	TRBJ1-5	.
CASSSSLSGQKELRDGYTF	TGCGCCAGCAGCTCGTCCCTCTCGGGACAGAAGGAACTAAGGGACGGCTACACCTTC	.	TRBV5-1	TRBJ1-2	TRBD1
CASSASGGGKNEQFF	TGTGCCAGCAGCGCCAGCGGGGGGGGGAAAAATGAGCAGTTCTTC	.	TRBV9	TRBJ2-1	TRBD2
CSVGSRNQETQYF	TGCAGCGTTGGTTCCAGAAACCAAGAGACCCAGTACTTC	.	TRBV29-1	TRBJ2-5	.
CASSSGREKLFF	TGCGCCAGCAGCTCAGGACGCGAAAAACTGTTTTTT	.	TRBV5-1	TRBJ1-4	.
CASSQAGVYEKLFF	TGCGCCAGCAGCCAAGCTGGGGTTTACGAAAAACTGTTTTTT	.	TRBV4-1	TRBJ1-4	.
CASALRSDRGRLTGYTF	TGTGCCAGTGCCCTGCGTTCGGACAGGGGGCGTTTAACTGGCTACACCTTC	.	TRBV27	TRBJ1-2	TRBD1
CASSPAYTTHGYTF	TGTGCCAGCAGCCCTGCTTACACAACCCATGGCTACACCTTC	few	TRBV6-6	TRBJ1-2	.
CAISESAGNTEAFF	TGTGCCATCAGTGAGTCGGCGGGAAACACTGAAGCTTTCTTT	.	TRBV10-3	TRBJ1-1	.
CASSLFPPGVNTEAFF	TGTGCCAGCAGTTTATTTCCACCAGGAGTGAACACTGAAGCTTTCTTT	once	TRBV27	TRBJ1-1	.
CASSFRYSRSPLHF	TGTGCCAGCAGCTTTCGCTACAGCCGTTCACCCCTCCACTTT	few	TRBV7-3	TRBJ1-6	.
CASSPTLLTGIGEKLFF	TGTGCCAGCTCACCAACTCTGTTGACAGGGATCGGAGAAAAACTGTTTTTT	.	TRBV18	TRBJ1-4	TRBD1
CSVDRGLPANYGYTF	TGCAGCGTGGACAGGGGGCTACCAGCTAACTATGGCTACACCTTC	.	TRBV29-1	TRBJ1-2	TRBD1
CASAKGPTFEAFF	TGTGCCAGCGCGAAGGGGCCCACCTTTGAAGCTTTCTTT	.	TRBV6-5	TRBJ1-1	.
CASSQGLLEKLFF	TGTGCCAGCAGCCAGGGACTCTTGGAAAAACTGTTTTTT	few	TRBV7-2	TRBJ1-4	.
CASSPTVAGNTIYF	TGTGCCAGCAGCCCAACAGTCGCGGGAAACACCATATATTTT	.	TRBV5-4	TRBJ1-3	.
CASSEALKLRGTEAFF	TGTGCCAGCAGTGAAGCGCTTAAATTACGGGGCACTGAAGCTTTCTTT	.	TRBV2	TRBJ1-1	.
CASSLAAGGTTDTQYF	TGTGCCAGCAGCTTGGCGGCCGGGGGGACCACAGATACGCAGTATTTT	once	TRBV5-6	TRBJ2-3	TRBD2
CASSLAGDTEAFF	TGTGCCAGCAGCCTCGCAGGGGACACTGAAGCTTTCTTT	few	TRBV7-8	TRBJ1-1	.
CASSPPAGGTDTQYF	TGTGCCAGCAGCCCCCCAGCGGGGGGGACAGATACGCAGTATTTT	.	TRBV5-5	TRBJ2-3	TRBD2
CASSLALVGETQYF	TGCGCCAGCAGCTTGGCCCTGGTGGGGGAGACCCAGTACTTC	.	TRBV5-1	TRBJ2-5	.
CASTPSGVGELFF	TGTGCCAGTACGCCTAGCGGGGTGGGGGAGCTGTTTTTT	medium-sized	TRBV19	TRBJ2-2	TRBD2
CASSSRFDQGSRNEQFF	TGTGCCAGCAGCTCGCGATTTGACCAGGGGAGTCGGAATGAGCAGTTCTTC	once	TRBV11-2	TRBJ2-1	.
CASHRITEAFF	TGTGCCAGCCACAGGATCACTGAAGCTTTCTTT	once	TRBV6-1	TRBJ1-1	.
CAISESGGQYF	TGTGCCATCAGTGAGTCCGGCGGGCAGTACTTC	.	TRBV10-3	TRBJ2-7	.
CASSPGTSPYNEQFF	TGTGCCAGCAGCCCAGGGACTAGCCCTTACAATGAGCAGTTCTTC	.	TRBV7-8	TRBJ2-1	TRBD2
CASSWTLHTEAFF	TGTGCCAGCAGCTGGACCTTACACACTGAAGCTTTCTTT	.	TRBV9	TRBJ1-1	.
CASSLQTDTQYF	TGTGCCAGCAGCTTGCAGACAGATACGCAGTATTTT	.	TRBV11-2	TRBJ2-3	.
CASSEFEHFYEQFF	TGTGCCAGCAGTGAATTCGAGCATTTTTATGAGCAGTTCTTC	.	TRBV2	TRBJ2-1	.
CASSEDRGNTEAFF	TGTGCCAGCAGTGAGGACAGGGGGAACACTGAAGCTTTCTTT	.	TRBV25-1	TRBJ1-1	TRBD1
CASSSGSTGNEKLFF	TGCGCCAGCAGCTCAGGGTCCACGGGTAATGAAAAACTGTTTTTT	.	TRBV5-1	TRBJ1-4	.
CAYTGTGVLGELFF	TGTGCTTATACCGGGACAGGGGTCCTCGGGGAGCTGTTTTTT	.	TRBV30	TRBJ2-2	TRBD1
CASMKTSGGLTQYF	TGCGCCAGCATGAAGACTAGCGGGGGGCTTACGCAGTATTTT	few	TRBV10-2	TRBJ2-3	TRBD2
CASRSTDSNYGYTF	TGTGCCAGCAGATCAACGGATTCTAACTATGGCTACACCTTC	.	TRBV2	TRBJ1-2	.
CASSFSGSNEKLFF	TGTGCCAGCAGTTTTTCAGGGAGTAATGAAAAACTGTTTTTT	.	TRBV27	TRBJ1-4	.
CASSLVGETLAKNIQYF	TGTGCCAGCAGCTTGGTAGGGGAGACACTAGCCAAAAACATTCAGTACTTC	.	TRBV7-9	TRBJ2-4	.
CASSAGTGTDTQYF	TGTGCCAGCTCGGCCGGGACGGGCACAGATACGCAGTATTTT	.	TRBV18	TRBJ2-3	.
CASSHDRKNIQYF	TGTGCCAGCAGCCACGACAGAAAAAACATTCAGTACTTC	.	TRBV7-3	TRBJ2-4	.
CASSQPRGGKNIQYF	TGTGCCAGCAGTCAGCCCCGGGGGGGTAAAAACATTCAGTACTTC	.	TRBV6-5	TRBJ2-4	TRBD2
CASSLSRDDGRAKNIQYF	TGTGCCAGCAGCTTGTCCCGGGACGACGGGCGCGCCAAAAACATTCAGTACTTC	.	TRBV11-2	TRBJ2-4	.